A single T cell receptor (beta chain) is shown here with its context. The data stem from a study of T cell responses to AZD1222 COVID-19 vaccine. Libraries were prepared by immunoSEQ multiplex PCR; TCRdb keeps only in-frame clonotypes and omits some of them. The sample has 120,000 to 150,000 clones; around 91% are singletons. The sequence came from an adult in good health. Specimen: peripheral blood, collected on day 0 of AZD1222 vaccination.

CDR3 in DNA: TGCGCCAGCATGAGCGGGAGGGCAGATACGCAGTATTTT. It codes for CASMSGRADTQYF. V is TRBV5-1 and J is TRBJ2-3; 10 bases are shared with TRBD2. This CDR3 has 13 residues. J was trimmed by 4 bases and V by 6 bases; bases with no gene match: 2. The germline V gene encodes CDR1 SGHRS and CDR2 YFSETQ.